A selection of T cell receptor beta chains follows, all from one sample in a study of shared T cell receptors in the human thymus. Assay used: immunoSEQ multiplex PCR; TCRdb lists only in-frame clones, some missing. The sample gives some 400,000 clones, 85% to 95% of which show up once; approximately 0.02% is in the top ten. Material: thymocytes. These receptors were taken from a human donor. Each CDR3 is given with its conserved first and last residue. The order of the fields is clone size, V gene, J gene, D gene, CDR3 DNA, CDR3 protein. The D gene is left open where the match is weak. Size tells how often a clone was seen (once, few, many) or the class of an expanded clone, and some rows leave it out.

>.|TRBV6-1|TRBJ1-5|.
TGTGCCAGCAGCGCGATACAGGGAATTCAGCCCCAGCATTTT
CASSAIQGIQPQHF
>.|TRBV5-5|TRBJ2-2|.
TGTGCCAGCAGCTTGGGGACAGACACCGGGGAGCTGTTTTTT
CASSLGTDTGELFF
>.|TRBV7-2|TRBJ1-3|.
TGTGCCACCACCGGGACATCGAACGGAAACACCATATATTTT
CATTGTSNGNTIYF
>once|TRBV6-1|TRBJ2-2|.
TGTGCCAGCAGTGAACGGAGGGAGATTCCGGCCGGGGAGCTGTTTTTT
CASSERREIPAGELFF
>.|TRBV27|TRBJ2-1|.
TGTGCCAGCACCCCCCTCCCACCAGTTTACAATGAGCAGTTCTTC
CASTPLPPVYNEQFF
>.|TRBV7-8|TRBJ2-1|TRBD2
TGTGCCAGCAGCTACGAACGAGAGCTAGCGGGAGGATCTTACAATGAGCAGTTCTTC
CASSYERELAGGSYNEQFF
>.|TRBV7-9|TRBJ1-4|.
TGTGCCAGCAGCTCATTGGGGGAAAATGAAAAACTGTTTTTT
CASSSLGENEKLFF
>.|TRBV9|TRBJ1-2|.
TGTGCCAGCAGCGTAGACGCGGGGTATAATGGCTACACCTTC
CASSVDAGYNGYTF
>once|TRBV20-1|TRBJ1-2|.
TGCAGTGCCGCCACTAACTATGGCTACACCTTC
CSAATNYGYTF
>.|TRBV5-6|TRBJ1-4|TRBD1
TGTGCCAGCAGCTACCGGACAGGGGGCGTTGAAAAACTGTTTTTT
CASSYRTGGVEKLFF
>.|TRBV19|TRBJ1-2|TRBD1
TGTGCCAGTAGGCCTGTGGGACAGGGCTATGGCTACACCTTC
CASRPVGQGYGYTF
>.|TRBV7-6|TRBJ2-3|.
TGTGCCAGCAGCTCCGCCGGGAATGCAGATACGCAGTATTTT
CASSSAGNADTQYF
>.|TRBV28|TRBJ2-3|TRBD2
TGTGCCAGCAGTTTTGGAGGGGATGGTAGGCTAGCGGTTAGCACAGATACGCAGTATTTT
CASSFGGDGRLAVSTDTQYF
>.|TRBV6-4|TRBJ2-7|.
TGTGCCAGCAGTGCGTTCGACGAAGGGTACGAGCAGTACTTC
CASSAFDEGYEQYF
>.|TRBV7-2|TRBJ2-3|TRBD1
TGTGCCAGCAGCTCCAACAGGGGTGCAGATACGCAGTATTTT
CASSSNRGADTQYF
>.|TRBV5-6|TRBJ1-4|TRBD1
TGTGCCAGCAGCTTGGTATTAACAGGGGGCGAAAAACTGTTTTTT
CASSLVLTGGEKLFF
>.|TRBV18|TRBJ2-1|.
TGTGCCAGCTCACCGCCCCTAAAGGGAGTGAGACTCTTC
CASSPPLKGVRLF
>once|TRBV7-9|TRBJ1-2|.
TGTGCCAGCAGCTTCCGTCAAAACTATGGCTACACCTTC
CASSFRQNYGYTF
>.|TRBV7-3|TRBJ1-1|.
TGTGCCAGCAGCTTAAGGGGGGGTCCGACTGAAGCTTTCTTT
CASSLRGGPTEAFF
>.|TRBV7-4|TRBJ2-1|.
TGTGCCAGCAGCGATACCTCTACAGGGTCGAATGAGCAGTTCTTC
CASSDTSTGSNEQFF
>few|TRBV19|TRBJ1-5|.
TGTGCCAGTAGTATCCAAGGGTTACGCAATCAGCCCCAGCATTTT
CASSIQGLRNQPQHF
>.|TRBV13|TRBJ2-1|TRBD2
TGTGCCAGCACCCAAATCACCCGTACTAGCGGGACCCTTAAGAGCTCCTACAATGAGCAGTTCTTC
CASTQITRTSGTLKSSYNEQFF
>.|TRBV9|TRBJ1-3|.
TGTGCCAGCAGCGCCACAAACCATAACGGGACTTTAGGGGGAAACACCATATATTTT
CASSATNHNGTLGGNTIYF
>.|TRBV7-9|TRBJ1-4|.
TGTGCCAGCAGCTTAGCGGACTGGAGGTCAGCTGAAAAACTGTTTTTT
CASSLADWRSAEKLFF
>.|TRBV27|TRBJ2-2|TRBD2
TGTGCCAGCAGTTTATCGGGGGGGACCCCGAACACCGGGGAGCTGTTTTTT
CASSLSGGTPNTGELFF
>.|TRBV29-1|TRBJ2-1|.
TGCAGCGTCATCCCCGGGACACCAAGCTCCTACAATGAGCAGTTCTTC
CSVIPGTPSSYNEQFF